One sample yielded the 3 T cell receptor beta chains listed below, sequenced in a study of blood T cell repertoires in COVID-19. Produced via immunoSEQ multiplex PCR; TCRdb's table is partial and in-frame only. The sample shows a few hundred thousand clones, 75% to 85% of them seen only once. The specimen was peripheral blood. Receptors were obtained from a man aged 35-49 years who had recovered from COVID-19.

The chain recombines TRBV15 with TRBJ2-1, with 12 bases identical to TRBD2. From germline, CDR1 is LNHNV and CDR2 YYDKDF (reference sequence). V lost 8 bases and J lost 4; bases outside the gene matches: 9. This CDR3 spans 16 amino acids. CDR3 in amino acids: CATSEGLAGGYNEQFF. The CDR3 nucleotides read TGTGCCACCTCGGAGGGGCTAGCGGGGGGGTACAATGAGCAGTTCTTC.

This chain uses TRBV19 with TRBJ2-6; D is possibly TRBD2 (5 bases). Germline V gives CDR1 LNHDA, CDR2 SQIVND (reference sequence). The CDR3 totals 13 residues. Trimming cost V 9 bases and J 3 bases, with 9 bases left between them. DNA for the CDR3: TGTGCCAGCCGGGATGTTGGGGCCAACGTCCTGACTTTC. Its protein is CASRDVGANVLTF.

The CDR3 DNA sequence: TGTGCCAGCAGCTTGAACTCAGGGAACACTGAAGCTTTCTTT. Its translation is CASSLNSGNTEAFF. The J gene is TRBJ1-1, the V gene TRBV7-9; no firm D call. CDR3 length: 14 residues. Looked up from germline, CDR1 is SEHNR and CDR2 is FQNEAQ (reference sequence). V was shortened by 3 bases and J by 1 base, with 9 bases between the two germline ends.